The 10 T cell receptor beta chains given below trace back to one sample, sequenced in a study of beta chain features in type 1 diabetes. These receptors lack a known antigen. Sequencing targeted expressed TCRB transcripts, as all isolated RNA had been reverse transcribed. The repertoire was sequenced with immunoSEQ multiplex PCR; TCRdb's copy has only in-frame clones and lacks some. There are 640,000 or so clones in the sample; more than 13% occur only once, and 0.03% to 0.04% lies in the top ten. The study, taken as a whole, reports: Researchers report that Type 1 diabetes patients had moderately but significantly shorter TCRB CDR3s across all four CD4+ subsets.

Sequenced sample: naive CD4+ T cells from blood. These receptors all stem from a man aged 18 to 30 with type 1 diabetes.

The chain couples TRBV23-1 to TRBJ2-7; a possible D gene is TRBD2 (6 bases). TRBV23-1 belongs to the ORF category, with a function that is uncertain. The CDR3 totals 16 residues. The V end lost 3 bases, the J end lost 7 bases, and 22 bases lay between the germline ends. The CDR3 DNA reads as TGCGCCAGCAGTCATAGCCGGGACTCGGACGAGGAAGAGCAGTACTTC. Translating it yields CASSHSRDSDEEEQYF.

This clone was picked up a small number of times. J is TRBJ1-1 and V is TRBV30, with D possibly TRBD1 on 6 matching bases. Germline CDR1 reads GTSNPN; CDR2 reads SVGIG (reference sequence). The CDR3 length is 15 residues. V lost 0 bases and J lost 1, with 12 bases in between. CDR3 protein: CAWSVLVGANTEAFF. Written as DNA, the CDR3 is TGTGCCTGGAGTGTACTGGTGGGGGCGAACACTGAAGCTTTCTTT.

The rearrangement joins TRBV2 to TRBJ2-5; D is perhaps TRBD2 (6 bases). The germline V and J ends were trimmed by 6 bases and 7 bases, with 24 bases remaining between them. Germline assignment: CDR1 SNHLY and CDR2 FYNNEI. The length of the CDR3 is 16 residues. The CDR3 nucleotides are TGTGCCAGCAGGGGGGGAGGCGGGCCTCTCGGCGGGACCCAGTACTTC. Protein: CASRGGGGPLGGTQYF.

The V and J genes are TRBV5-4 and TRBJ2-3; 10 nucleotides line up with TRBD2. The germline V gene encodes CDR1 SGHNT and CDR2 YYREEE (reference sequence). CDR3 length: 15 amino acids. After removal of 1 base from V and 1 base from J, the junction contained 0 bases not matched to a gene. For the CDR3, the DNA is TGTGCCAGCAGCTTGACTAGCGGGGGCACAGATACGCAGTATTTT. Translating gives CASSLTSGGTDTQYF. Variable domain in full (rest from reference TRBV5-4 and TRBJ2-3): ETGVTQSPTHLIKTRGQQVTLRCSSQSGHNTVSWYQQALGQGPQFIFQYYREEENGRGNFPPRFSGLQFPNYSSELNVNALELDDSALYLCASSLTSGGTDTQYFGPGTRLTVL.

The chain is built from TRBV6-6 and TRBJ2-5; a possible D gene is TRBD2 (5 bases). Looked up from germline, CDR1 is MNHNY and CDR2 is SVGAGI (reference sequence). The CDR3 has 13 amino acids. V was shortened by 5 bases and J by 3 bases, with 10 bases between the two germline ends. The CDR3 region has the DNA TGTGCCAGCAGTGGCCCGGGAAAAGAGACCCAGTACTTC. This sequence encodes CASSGPGKETQYF.

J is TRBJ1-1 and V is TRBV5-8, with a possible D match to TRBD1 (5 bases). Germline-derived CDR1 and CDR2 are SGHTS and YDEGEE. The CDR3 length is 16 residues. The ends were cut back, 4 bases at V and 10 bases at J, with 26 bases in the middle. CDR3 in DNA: TGTGCCAGCAGCAATTCGGGACCTAGATCCGTTGCCGGAGCTTTCTTT. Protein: CASSNSGPRSVAGAFF.

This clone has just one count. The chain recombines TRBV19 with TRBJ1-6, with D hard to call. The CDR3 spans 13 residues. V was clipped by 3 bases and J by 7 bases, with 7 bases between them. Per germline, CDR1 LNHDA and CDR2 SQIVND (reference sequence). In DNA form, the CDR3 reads TGTGCCAGTAGTATTGGACTAAATTCACCCCTCCACTTT. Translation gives CASSIGLNSPLHF.

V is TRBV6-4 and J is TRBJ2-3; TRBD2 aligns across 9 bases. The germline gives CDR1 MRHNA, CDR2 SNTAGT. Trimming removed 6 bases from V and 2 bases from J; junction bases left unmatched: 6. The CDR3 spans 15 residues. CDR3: CASSSSGTSTDTQYF. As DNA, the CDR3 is TGTGCCAGCAGCTCTAGCGGGACGTCCACAGATACGCAGTATTTT.

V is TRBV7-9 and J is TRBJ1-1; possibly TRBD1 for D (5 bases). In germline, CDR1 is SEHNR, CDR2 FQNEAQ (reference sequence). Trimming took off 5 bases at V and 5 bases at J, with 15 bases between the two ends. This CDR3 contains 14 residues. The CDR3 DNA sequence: TGTGCCAGCAGCCCCCCGGGCAGGGTGACTGAAGCTTTCTTT. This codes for CASSPPGRVTEAFF.

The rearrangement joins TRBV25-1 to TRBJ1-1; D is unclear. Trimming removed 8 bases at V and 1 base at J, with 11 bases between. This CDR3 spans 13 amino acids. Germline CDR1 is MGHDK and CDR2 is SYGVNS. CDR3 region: CASRATANTEAFF. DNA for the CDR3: TGTGCCAGCCGGGCGACGGCGAACACTGAAGCTTTCTTT.